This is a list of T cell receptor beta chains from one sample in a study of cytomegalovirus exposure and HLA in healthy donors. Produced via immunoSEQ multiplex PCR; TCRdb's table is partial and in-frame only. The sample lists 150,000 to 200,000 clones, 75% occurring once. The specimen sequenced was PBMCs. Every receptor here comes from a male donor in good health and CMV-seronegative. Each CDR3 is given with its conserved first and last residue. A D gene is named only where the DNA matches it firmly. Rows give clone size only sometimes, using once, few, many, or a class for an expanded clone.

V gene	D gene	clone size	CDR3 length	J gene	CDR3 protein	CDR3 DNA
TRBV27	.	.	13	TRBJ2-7	CASSLATTYEQYF	TGTGCCAGCAGTTTAGCGACAACCTACGAGCAGTACTTC
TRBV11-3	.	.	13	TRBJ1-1	CASSLTANTEAFF	TGTGCCAGCAGCTTGACAGCGAACACTGAAGCTTTCTTT
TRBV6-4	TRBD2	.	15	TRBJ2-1	CASSGRGDAYNEQFF	TGTGCCAGCAGTGGGCGGGGGGACGCCTACAATGAGCAGTTCTTC
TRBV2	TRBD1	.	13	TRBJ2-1	CASRRDRDNEQFF	TGTGCCAGCAGGCGAGACAGGGACAATGAGCAGTTCTTC
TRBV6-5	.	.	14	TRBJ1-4	CASSGTGFGEKLFF	TGTGCCAGCAGCGGAACAGGGTTCGGTGAAAAACTGTTTTTT
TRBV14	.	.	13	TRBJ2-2	CASSQQGTGELFF	TGTGCCAGCAGCCAACAGGGAACCGGGGAGCTGTTTTTT
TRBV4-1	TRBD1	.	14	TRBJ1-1	CASSQGDRSTEAFF	TGCGCCAGCAGCCAAGGGGACAGATCCACTGAAGCTTTCTTT
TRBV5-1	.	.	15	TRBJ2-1	CASSSRDTPRLEQFF	TGCGCCAGCAGCAGCCGGGACACCCCACGACTGGAGCAGTTCTTC
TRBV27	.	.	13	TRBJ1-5	CASSLAGNQPQHF	TGTGCCAGCAGTTTGGCAGGGAATCAGCCCCAGCATTTT
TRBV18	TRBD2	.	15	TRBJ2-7	CASSPSGLAVEEQYF	TGTGCCAGCTCACCATCCGGACTAGCGGTAGAGGAGCAGTACTTC
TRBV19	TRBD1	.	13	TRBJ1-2	CASREGGRGGYTF	TGTGCCAGTAGAGAAGGGGGCCGGGGTGGCTACACCTTC
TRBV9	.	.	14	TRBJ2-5	CASSRGGTEETQYF	TGTGCCAGCAGCAGGGGGGGGACGGAAGAGACCCAGTACTTC
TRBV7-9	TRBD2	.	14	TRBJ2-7	CSSSLTSGSNEQYF	TGTTCCAGCAGCCTGACTAGCGGGAGTAACGAGCAGTACTTC
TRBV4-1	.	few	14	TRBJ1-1	CASSRTTGVPEAFF	.
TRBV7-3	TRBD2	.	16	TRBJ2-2	CASSLAGLTNTGELFF	TGTGCCAGCAGCTTAGCGGGACTAACGAACACCGGGGAGCTGTTTTTT
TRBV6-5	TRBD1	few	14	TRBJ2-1	CARCSGTGGTEQFF	TGTGCCAGGTGCTCCGGGACAGGGGGGACTGAGCAGTTCTTC
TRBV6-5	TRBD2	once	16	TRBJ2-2	CASSYSASGSSGELFF	TGTGCCAGCAGTTACTCCGCTAGCGGGAGTTCCGGGGAGCTGTTTTTT
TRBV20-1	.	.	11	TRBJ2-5	CSATGRETQYF	TGCAGTGCCACGGGTCGGGAGACCCAGTACTTC
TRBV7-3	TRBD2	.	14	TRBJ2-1	CASSSGLGIDEQFF	TGTGCCAGCAGCTCGGGACTAGGTATCGATGAGCAGTTCTTC
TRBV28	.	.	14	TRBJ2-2	CASSLPGGTGELFF	TGTGCCAGCAGTCTACCCGGAGGGACCGGGGAGCTGTTTTTT
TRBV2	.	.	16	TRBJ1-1	CASSPSTGGYDTEAFF	TGTGCCAGCAGTCCTAGCACGGGGGGGTATGACACTGAAGCTTTCTTT
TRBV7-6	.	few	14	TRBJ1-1	CASSFDAVRTEAFF	TGTGCCAGCAGCTTCGATGCGGTTCGCACTGAAGCTTTCTTT
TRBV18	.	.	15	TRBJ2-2	CASSPPQGSTGELFF	TGTGCCAGCTCACCACCTCAGGGAAGCACCGGGGAGCTGTTTTTT
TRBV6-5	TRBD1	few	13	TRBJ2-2	CASRTGSSGELFF	TGTGCCAGCAGGACAGGGTCGTCCGGGGAGCTGTTTTTT
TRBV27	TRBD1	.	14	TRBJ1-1	CASSFDRGSTEAFF	TGTGCCAGCAGTTTCGACAGGGGGAGTACTGAAGCTTTCTTT
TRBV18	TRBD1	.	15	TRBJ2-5	CASSPRTGAQETQYF	TGTGCCAGCTCACCCAGGACAGGGGCGCAAGAGACCCAGTACTTC
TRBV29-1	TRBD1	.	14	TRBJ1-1	CSGTGLAMNTEAFF	TGCAGCGGGACAGGGCTTGCAATGAACACTGAAGCTTTCTTT
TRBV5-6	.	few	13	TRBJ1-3	CASSLSAGNTIYF	TGTGCCAGCAGCTTGTCCGCTGGAAACACCATATATTTT
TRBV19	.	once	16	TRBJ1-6	CASTPTGRLYNSPLHF	TGTGCCAGTACCCCGACAGGTCGCCTCTATAATTCACCCCTCCACTTT
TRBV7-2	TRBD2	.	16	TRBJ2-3	CASSLGSSGSTDTQYF	TGTGCCAGCAGCCTAGGTTCTAGCGGGAGCACAGATACGCAGTATTTT
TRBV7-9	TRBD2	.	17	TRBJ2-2	CASSLTLAGALVRELFF	TGTGCCAGCAGCTTAACACTAGCGGGAGCCCTCGTTAGGGAGCTGTTTTTT
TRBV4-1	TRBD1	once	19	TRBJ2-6	CASSHSPGQGVSGANVLTF	TGCGCCAGCAGCCATTCTCCGGGACAGGGAGTATCTGGGGCCAACGTCCTGACTTTC
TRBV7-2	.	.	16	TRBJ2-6	CASSTAGAAGANVLTF	TGTGCCAGCAGCACGGCGGGCGCCGCGGGGGCCAACGTCCTGACTTTC
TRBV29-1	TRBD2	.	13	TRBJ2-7	CSAEGGTRHEQYF	TGCAGCGCCGAAGGCGGGACTAGGCACGAGCAGTACTTC
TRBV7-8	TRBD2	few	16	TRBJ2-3	CASSLGASGSTDTQYF	TGTGCCAGCAGCTTAGGGGCTAGCGGGAGCACAGATACGCAGTATTTT
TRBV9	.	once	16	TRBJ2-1	CASSVLGGGDYNEQFF	TGTGCCAGCAGCGTTTTAGGTGGCGGGGACTACAATGAGCAGTTCTTC
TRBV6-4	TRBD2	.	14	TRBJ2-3	CASSVRGGPDTQYF	TGTGCCAGCAGTGTGCGGGGGGGCCCAGATACGCAGTATTTT
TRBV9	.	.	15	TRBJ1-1	CASSNPDLGGTEAFF	TGTGCCAGCAGCAACCCCGATTTGGGGGGAACTGAAGCTTTCTTT
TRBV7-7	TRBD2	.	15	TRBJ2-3	CASSLVAGGTDTQYF	TGTGCCAGCAGCTTAGTAGCGGGGGGGACAGATACGCAGTATTTT
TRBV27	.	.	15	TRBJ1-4	CASSLLQGYGEKLFF	TGTGCCAGCAGTTTACTCCAGGGGTATGGGGAAAAACTGTTTTTT
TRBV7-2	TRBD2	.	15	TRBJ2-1	CASSQLAGLYNEQFF	TGTGCCAGCAGCCAACTAGCGGGATTGTACAATGAGCAGTTCTTC
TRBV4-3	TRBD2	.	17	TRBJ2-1	CASSQFLSGSSYNEQFF	TGCGCCAGCAGCCAGTTTCTTAGCGGGAGTTCCTACAATGAGCAGTTCTTC
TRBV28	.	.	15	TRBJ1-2	CASTTGTPANYGYTF	TGTGCCAGCACCACCGGGACACCAGCTAACTATGGCTACACCTTC
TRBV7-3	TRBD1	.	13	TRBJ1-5	CASSPGQDQPQHF	TGTGCCAGCAGCCCAGGACAGGATCAGCCCCAGCATTTT
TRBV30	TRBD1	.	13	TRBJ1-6	CAWRTGGNSPLHF	TGTGCCTGGAGAACAGGGGGAAATTCACCCCTCCACTTT
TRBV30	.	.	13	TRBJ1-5	CAWSRAGAGPQHF	TGTGCCTGGAGTCGGGCAGGGGCAGGGCCCCAGCATTTT
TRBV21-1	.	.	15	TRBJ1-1	CASSSFRSGSFRAFF	TGTGCCAGCAGCAGTTTCAGGTCAGGTTCCTTTCGGGCTTTCTTT
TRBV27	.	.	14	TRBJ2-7	CASSRTLSPYEQYF	TGTGCCAGCAGTCGGACTTTATCGCCCTACGAGCAGTACTTC
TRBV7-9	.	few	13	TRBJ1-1	CASSRTGIAEAFF	TGTGCCAGCAGCCGTACAGGGATCGCTGAAGCTTTCTTT
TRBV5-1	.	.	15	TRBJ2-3	CASSLGGTRADTQYF	TGCGCCAGCAGCTTGGGAGGGACAAGGGCAGATACGCAGTATTTT
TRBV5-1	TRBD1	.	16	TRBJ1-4	CASSLVAGGGGEKLFF	TGCGCCAGCAGCTTGGTGGCAGGGGGCGGCGGGGAAAAACTGTTTTTT
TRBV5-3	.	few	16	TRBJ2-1	CARSRYGGSSYNEQFF	TGTGCCAGAAGCCGTTACGGGGGAAGCTCCTACAATGAGCAGTTCTTC
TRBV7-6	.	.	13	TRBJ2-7	CASSLTSPGEQYF	TGTGCCAGCAGCTTAACTTCCCCGGGCGAGCAGTACTTC
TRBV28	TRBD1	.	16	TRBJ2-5	CASSFSGTGGKKTQYF	TGTGCCAGCAGTTTTTCCGGGACAGGGGGTAAGAAGACCCAGTACTTC
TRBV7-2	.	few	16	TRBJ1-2	CASSLAHRGNNYGYTF	TGTGCCAGCAGCTTAGCTCATAGGGGGAACAACTATGGCTACACCTTC
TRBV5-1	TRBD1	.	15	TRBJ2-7	CASSFPRQGPGEQYF	TGCGCCAGCAGCTTTCCCAGACAGGGCCCAGGGGAGCAGTACTTC
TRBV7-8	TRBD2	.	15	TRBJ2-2	CASSPRAGAPGELFF	TGTGCCAGCAGCCCGAGAGCGGGAGCCCCCGGGGAGCTGTTTTTT
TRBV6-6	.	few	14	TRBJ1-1	CASSGTGSGTEAFF	TGTGCCAGCAGTGGAACAGGGTCGGGGACTGAAGCTTTCTTT
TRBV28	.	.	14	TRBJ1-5	CASSFIGENQPQHF	TGTGCCAGCAGTTTTATCGGGGAGAATCAGCCCCAGCATTTT